The 20 T cell receptor beta chains in this list originate from one sample, sequenced in a study of blood T cells in healthy people across ages. Then a second PCR, running roughly 7 to 11 cycles, was carried out with a sample-barcoded 5' primer and a J-beta primer mix. TCRdb reanalysed the 5' RACE reads using MiXCR and keeps one entry per CDR3 protein. The sample lists 1.5 million to 2 million distinct CDR3 sequences, over 25% seen once, with roughly 8% in the top ten. The sample was blood. Source of these receptors: a woman aged 25 to 45 in good health.

This clonotype turned up a few times. The V and J genes are TRBV5-5 and TRBJ1-1; perhaps TRBD1 as D (5 bases). The CDR3 contains 15 residues. Trimming removed 3 bases at V and 5 bases at J, with 17 bases between. CDR1 and CDR2 from the germline V gene are SGHKS and YYEKEE (reference sequence). The CDR3 is CASSWGGGRGTEAFF. DNA for the CDR3: TGTGCCAGCAGCTGGGGCGGGGGACGAGGAACTGAAGCTTTCTTT.

Of note for this clonotype: A junction boundary mismatches the germline segment, possibly from a read error. The chain combines TRBV20-1 with TRBJ2-1, with 7 bases identical to TRBD2. The DNA end is a closer match to TRBJ2-7, so the J assignment may be wrong. The CDR3 is made up of 15 amino acids. Germline lookup yields CDR1 DFQATT and CDR2 SNEGSKA (reference sequence). The DNA of the CDR3 is TGCGGTGCTAGGGTTCGGGGGGAGCCTTACAATGAGCAGTACTTC. Translation gives CGARVRGEPYNEQYF.

V gene TRBV12-3 or TRBV12-4 combines with J gene TRBJ2-3; a weak D match, TRBD1 (8 bases). The CDR3 covers 14 residues. V was pared by 4 bases and J by 6 bases, with 14 bases between. CDR3: CASSCKQGGDTQYF. The CDR3 DNA reads TGTGCCAGCAGTTGTAAACAGGGGGGGGATACGCAGTATTTT.

This clonotype has at least ten counts. V is TRBV13 and J is TRBJ2-3, with D hard to call. V was pared by 5 bases and J by 4 bases, with 10 bases between. CDR3 length: 13 residues. The V gene's germline CDR1 is PRHDT and CDR2 FYEKMQ (reference sequence). The CDR3 region is CASSPSDADTQYF. CDR3 nucleotides: TGTGCCAGCAGCCCTTCGGACGCAGATACGCAGTATTTT. The whole variable domain, remainder taken from reference TRBV13 and TRBJ2-3, is AAGVIQSPRHLIKEKRETATLKCYPIPRHDTVYWYQQGPGQDPQFLISFYEKMQSDKGSIPDRFSAQQFSDYHSELNMSSLELGDSALYFCASSPSDADTQYFGPGTRLTVL.

The gene calls are TRBV12-3 or TRBV12-4 and TRBJ1-3; unclear D gene. There are 14 residues in the CDR3. Trimming pared 5 bases from V and 9 bases from J, leaving 17 bases between. CDR3: CASSLRTPVGTIYF. As DNA, the CDR3 is TGTGCCAGCAGTCTAAGGACCCCAGTCGGCACCATATATTTT.

The rearrangement links TRBV18 to TRBJ2-5; perhaps TRBD2 as D (5 bases). Germline assignment: CDR1 KGHSH and CDR2 LQKENI. The CDR3 length is 14 residues. Trimming shortened V by 6 bases and J by 5 bases, and 16 bases separated the two germline ends. The CDR3 protein is CASSPSRAPETQYF. In DNA form, the CDR3 reads TGTGCCAGCTCCCCCTCGAGGGCCCCGGAGACCCAGTACTTC.

The chain uses TRBV5-1 and TRBJ1-6, with D tentatively TRBD1 (5 bases). CDR3 length: 16 residues. Looked up from germline, CDR1 is SGHRS and CDR2 is YFSETQ. Trimming removed 0 bases at V and 7 bases at J, with 14 bases between. CDR3 loop: CASSLAGEGANSPLHF. The CDR3 DNA follows: TGCGCCAGCAGCTTGGCCGGGGAAGGGGCGAATTCACCCCTCCACTTT.

This rearrangement joins TRBV9 to TRBJ2-1, with D tentatively TRBD1 (6 bases). The CDR3 has 16 amino acids. The V gene's germline CDR1 is SGDLS and CDR2 YYNGEE. Trimming took 3 bases from V and 4 from J, leaving 17 bases between them. The CDR3 here is CASSGFARGGYNEQFF. CDR3 nucleotide sequence: TGTGCCAGCAGCGGTTTTGCCCGAGGGGGTTACAATGAGCAGTTCTTC.

This clonotype was seen only a few times. V usage is TRBV20-1 and J usage is TRBJ2-1; possible D gene TRBD2, 5 bases. Trimming removed 4 bases from V and 3 bases from J, with 19 bases in between. The CDR3 length is 16 residues. Germline V gives CDR1 DFQATT, CDR2 SNEGSKA (reference sequence). The CDR3 coding sequence is TGCAGTGCTACTGCCCGACGAGCGGAAAACTACAATGAGCAGTTCTTC. It yields the protein CSATARRAENYNEQFF.

A word on this clonotype: A much larger clone is a single base away; this may be a read error. V and J are TRBV2 and TRBJ2-6, with D possibly matching TRBD1 (5 bases). CDR1 SNHLY and CDR2 FYNNEI come from the germline V gene. CDR3 size: 13 residues. The DNA for the CDR3 is TGTGCCAGCAGCCAAGATGGGGCCAACGTCCCGACTTTC. Its translation: CASSQDGANVPTF.

This clonotype came up a few times. The genes are TRBV7-3 and TRBJ2-5, with 10 positions matching TRBD2. Germline-derived CDR1 and CDR2 are SGHTA and FQGTGA. The length of the CDR3 is 15 residues. CDR3 region: CAQKGISGGPETQYF. The CDR3 nucleotides read TGTGCTCAAAAAGGAATTAGCGGGGGGCCGGAGACCCAGTACTTC.

There are many counts of this clonotype. The chain combines TRBV5-1 with TRBJ2-1, with TRBD1 matching 9 bases. Germline CDR1 reads SGHRS; CDR2 reads YFSETQ. The CDR3 is made up of 16 amino acids. V lost 4 bases and J lost 5; bases outside the gene matches: 10. The CDR3 reads CASSHRDRVGHNEQFF. The DNA of the CDR3 is TGCGCCAGCAGCCACCGGGACAGGGTGGGCCACAATGAGCAGTTCTTC.

This chain joins TRBV5-6 and TRBJ2-7; possible D gene TRBD2, 6 bases. CDR1 and CDR2 from the germline V gene are SGHDT and YYEEEE. The CDR3 runs 13 residues. V lost 4 bases and J lost 6, with 14 bases in between. The CDR3 region has the DNA TGTGCCAGCAGCGTGGGTTTGGGGGGCGAGCAGTACTTC. Amino acids: CASSVGLGGEQYF.

This chain joins TRBV20-1 and TRBJ2-5, with a weak D call TRBD1 (6 bases). V lost 6 bases and J 5 bases, leaving 19 bases between the germline ends. CDR1 and CDR2 (germline): DFQATT, SNEGSKA (reference sequence). The CDR3 covers 14 residues. In nucleotides, the CDR3 is TGCAGTGCCAAGGATCACAGGGTTGGGGAGACCCAGTACTTC. Residues: CSAKDHRVGETQYF.

As regards this clonotype: A much larger clone differs from this one at a single base, so this may be a read error. Without the conserved terminal phenylalanine or tryptophan, this CDR3 likely stems from a read error. The chain carries TRBV20-1 and TRBJ2-7, with 8 bases lining up with TRBD2. TRBJ2-5 explains the end of the DNA better; the J call may be wrong. This CDR3 is 15 amino acids long. Looked up from germline, CDR1 is DFQATT and CDR2 is SNEGSKA (reference sequence). The CDR3 nucleotides read TGCAGTGCTAGGGGCTTAGCGGGGTCCGGGGAGACCCAGTACTGC. The encoded protein is CSARGLAGSGETQYC.

This clonotype was seen a few times. The rearrangement links TRBV6-1 to TRBJ1-2; D is possibly TRBD1 (6 bases). V was pared by 7 bases and J by 0 bases, with 18 bases between. In germline, CDR1 is MNHNS, CDR2 SASEGT. The CDR3 runs 16 residues. The CDR3 reads CASTLGRTVANYGYTF. The CDR3 DNA sequence: TGTGCCAGCACTCTAGGTCGGACAGTAGCTAACTATGGCTACACCTTC.

A few counts support this clonotype. The V gene is TRBV20-1, the J gene TRBJ2-7, with TRBD1 matching over 10 bases. The CDR3 is 15 residues long. The J segment lost 5 bases and the V segment lost 3 bases, leaving 10 bases of the junction unmatched. In germline, CDR1 is DFQATT, CDR2 SNEGSKA (reference sequence). In DNA form, the CDR3 reads TGCAGTGCTAGTGGGATCCGGGACAGGGGAAACGAGCAGTACTTC. It specifies CSASGIRDRGNEQYF.

The J gene is TRBJ1-6, the V gene TRBV9; 8 nucleotides agree with TRBD1. The trim removed 3 bases at V and 5 bases at J, leaving 4 bases unmatched. Germline V gives CDR1 SGDLS, CDR2 YYNGEE. There are 15 residues in the CDR3. The CDR3 sequence is CASSETGENNSPLHF. Here the CDR3 DNA reads TGTGCCAGCAGCGAGACAGGGGAGAATAATTCACCCCTCCACTTT.

About this clonotype itself: A junction boundary mismatches the germline segment, possibly from a read error. The chain combines TRBV28 with TRBJ1-2; D may be TRBD1 (5 bases). This CDR3 spans 15 amino acids. Germline lookup yields CDR1 MDHEN and CDR2 SYDVKM. The CDR3: CTSSAGRGANYGYIF. In DNA, the CDR3 is TGTACCAGCAGTGCCGGGAGGGGTGCTAACTATGGCTACATCTTC.

Only a few counts were recorded for this clonotype. The chain recombines TRBV12-3 or TRBV12-4 with TRBJ2-6; a weak D match, TRBD1 (5 bases). Trimming took off 7 bases at V and 4 bases at J, with 17 bases between the two ends. The CDR3 runs 16 residues. The CDR3 DNA follows: TGTGCCAGCACCATACCAAGGGGCACAGGGGCCAACGTCCTGACTTTC. Its translation is CASTIPRGTGANVLTF.